Reported below is one T cell receptor beta chain. Libraries were prepared by immunoSEQ multiplex PCR; TCRdb keeps only in-frame clonotypes and omits some of them. The sample yields about 170,000 clones, approximately 80% seen once. This sample was taken from a study of blood T cell repertoires in COVID-19. At the level of the study: Sources were T cells, B-cell-depleted T cells, or PBMCs; the material itself was cDNA or gDNA.

V lost 3 bases and J lost 4; bases outside the gene matches: 11. The germline CDR1 and CDR2 sequences are KGHSH and LQKENI. The CDR3 sequence is 17 residues long. The V and J genes are TRBV18 and TRBJ2-1; 8 bases line up with TRBD1. Sequencing input: peripheral blood. The sequence derives from a woman aged 55 to 70 with acute or convalescent COVID-19. The CDR3 DNA reads TGTGCCAGCTCACCTTTTACCGGGACAGGTGTTTACAATGAGCAGTTCTTC. This sequence encodes CASSPFTGTGVYNEQFF.